Listed below are T cell receptor beta chains from one sample, sequenced in a study of shared clonotypes between healthy human individuals. TCRdb's copy holds only in-frame clones and misses some; the assay was immunoSEQ multiplex PCR. The profile shows hundreds of thousands of clones, around 97% of them singletons. Sample: naive CD4+ T cells sorted from blood. The receptors stem from a woman in her 30s in good health. The CDR3 runs from the conserved cysteine through the conserved F or W. D genes are given only for firm matches. Expanded clones are given a class, and other clones once, few, many or no size at all.

V gene	clone size	D gene	J gene	CDR3 protein	CDR3 DNA
TRBV7-9	-	-	TRBJ1-1	CASSQYRAFEAFF	TGTGCCAGCAGCCAGTACAGAGCCTTCGAGGCTTTCTTT
TRBV6-5	-	TRBD2	TRBJ2-1	CASSARDYPKQFF	TGTGCCAGCAGCGCACGGGACTACCCCAAGCAGTTCTTC
TRBV6-6	-	-	TRBJ1-2	CASSYSSGGYTF	TGTGCCAGCAGTTACTCAAGTGGTGGCTACACCTTC
TRBV27	-	-	TRBJ1-2	CASSLIGGLNGYTF	TGTGCCAGCAGTTTAATCGGGGGACTGAATGGCTACACCTTC
TRBV10-2	-	-	TRBJ2-5	CASSESIETQYF	TGCGCCAGCAGTGAGTCTATAGAGACCCAGTACTTC
TRBV5-6	-	-	TRBJ1-3	CASSLATVGNTIYF	TGTGCCAGCAGCTTGGCGACAGTAGGAAACACCATATATTTT
TRBV5-1	-	TRBD2	TRBJ2-1	CASSYSSGRIDEQFF	TGCGCCAGCAGCTATTCTAGCGGGAGAATTGATGAGCAGTTCTTC
TRBV2	once	-	TRBJ1-2	CASSADSNYGYTF	TGTGCCAGCAGTGCGGACAGTAACTATGGCTACACCTTC
TRBV30	-	TRBD2	TRBJ2-2	CAWSPLLAGPRRELFF	TGTGCCTGGAGTCCCCTCCTAGCGGGGCCGCGCCGGGAGCTGTTTTTT
TRBV27	-	-	TRBJ1-5	CASSWAKNSNQPQHF	TGTGCCAGCAGCTGGGCAAAAAATAGCAATCAGCCCCAGCATTTT
TRBV27	-	-	TRBJ1-5	CASSRDGRRQPQHF	TGTGCCAGCAGTCGTGATGGACGTCGCCAGCCCCAGCATTTT
TRBV19	few	TRBD1	TRBJ1-5	CASRLGQGAQQPQHF	TGTGCCAGTAGACTTGGACAGGGGGCTCAGCAGCCCCAGCATTTT
TRBV11-2	-	TRBD2	TRBJ2-5	CASSFSRLAGGPRQETQYF	TGTGCCAGCAGCTTCTCACGACTAGCGGGAGGGCCCCGTCAAGAGACCCAGTACTTC
TRBV28	-	TRBD2	TRBJ2-7	CASLAGGPGEQYF	TGTGCCAGCTTGGCGGGAGGGCCAGGGGAGCAGTACTTC
TRBV28	-	TRBD1	TRBJ1-5	CASSSGQAYNQPQHF	TGTGCCAGCAGTTCGGGACAGGCCTACAATCAGCCCCAGCATTTT
TRBV28	once	-	TRBJ2-3	CASSYRGYTQYF	TGTGCCAGCAGTTATAGGGGGTATACGCAGTATTTT
TRBV29-1	once	-	TRBJ2-3	CSVEDGGADSDTQYF	TGCAGCGTTGAAGATGGTGGGGCGGACTCAGATACGCAGTATTTT
TRBV5-4	-	-	TRBJ1-3	CASSFGQNSGNTIYF	TGTGCCAGCAGCTTTGGACAGAACTCTGGAAACACCATATATTTT
TRBV28	-	-	TRBJ1-1	CASIRRNTEAFF	TGTGCCAGCATACGTAGGAACACTGAAGCTTTCTTT
TRBV4-2	-	-	TRBJ2-1	CASRTSGRKYEQFF	TGTGCCAGCCGGACATCGGGGAGGAAATATGAGCAGTTCTTC
TRBV10-2	-	-	TRBJ1-3	CASWGASGNTIYF	TGCGCCAGTTGGGGGGCCTCTGGAAACACCATATATTTT
TRBV11-1	-	-	TRBJ1-1	CASAPQRDTEAFF	TGTGCCAGCGCTCCCCAAAGGGACACTGAAGCTTTCTTT
TRBV5-6	-	-	TRBJ2-3	CASSVLPGEPDTQYF	TGTGCCAGCAGCGTGTTACCGGGAGAACCAGATACGCAGTATTTT
TRBV18	-	-	TRBJ1-1	CASSPLGGNTEAFF	TGTGCCAGCTCACCACTTGGGGGTAACACTGAAGCTTTCTTT
TRBV4-1	-	TRBD2	TRBJ2-5	CASSQDRVAGGPQETQYF	TGCGCCAGCAGCCAAGATCGTGTAGCGGGAGGGCCCCAAGAGACCCAGTACTTC
TRBV6-1	-	TRBD1	TRBJ1-1	CASSGPGQTSLDEAFF	TGTGCCAGCAGTGGCCCGGGACAGACGTCTCTCGATGAAGCTTTCTTT
TRBV11-2	-	TRBD2	TRBJ2-1	CASSRTSGSGQFF	TGTGCCAGCAGCCGGACTAGCGGGAGTGGGCAGTTCTTC
TRBV28	-	TRBD1	TRBJ1-4	CASSVGTGGAVGEKLFF	TGTGCCAGCAGTGTAGGGACAGGGGGCGCCGTGGGTGAAAAACTGTTTTTT
TRBV28	-	TRBD1	TRBJ1-2	CASGQGNGYTF	TGTGCCAGCGGACAGGGGAATGGCTACACCTTC
TRBV21-1	once	-	TRBJ2-3	CASSGRDRGTDTQYF	TGTGCCAGCAGCGGACGGGACAGGGGAACAGATACGCAGTATTTT
TRBV4-1	-	TRBD1	TRBJ1-1	CASSQAPGGQGAEAFF	TGCGCCAGCAGCCAGGCTCCAGGGGGCCAGGGCGCTGAAGCTTTCTTT
TRBV4-1	-	TRBD1	TRBJ2-1	CASSQVDRGLYNEQFF	TGCGCCAGCAGCCAGGTAGACAGGGGACTTTACAATGAGCAGTTCTTC